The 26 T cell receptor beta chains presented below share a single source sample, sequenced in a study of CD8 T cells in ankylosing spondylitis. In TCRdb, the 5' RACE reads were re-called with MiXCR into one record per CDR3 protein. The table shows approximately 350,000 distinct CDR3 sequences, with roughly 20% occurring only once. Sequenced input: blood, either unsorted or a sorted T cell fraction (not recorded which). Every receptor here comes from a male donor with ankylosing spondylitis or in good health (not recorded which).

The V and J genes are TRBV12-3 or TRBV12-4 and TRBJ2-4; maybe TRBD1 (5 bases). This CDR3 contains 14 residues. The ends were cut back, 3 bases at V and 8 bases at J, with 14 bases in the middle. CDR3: CASSFGHLRDIQYF. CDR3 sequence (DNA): TGTGCCAGCAGTTTCGGGCACCTCAGGGACATTCAGTACTTC.

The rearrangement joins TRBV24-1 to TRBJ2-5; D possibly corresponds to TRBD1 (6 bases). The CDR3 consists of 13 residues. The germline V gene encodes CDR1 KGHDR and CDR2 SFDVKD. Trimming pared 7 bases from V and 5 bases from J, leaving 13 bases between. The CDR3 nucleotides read TGTGCCACCAGACCACAAAGGGGGGAGACCCAGTACTTC. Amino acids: CATRPQRGETQYF.

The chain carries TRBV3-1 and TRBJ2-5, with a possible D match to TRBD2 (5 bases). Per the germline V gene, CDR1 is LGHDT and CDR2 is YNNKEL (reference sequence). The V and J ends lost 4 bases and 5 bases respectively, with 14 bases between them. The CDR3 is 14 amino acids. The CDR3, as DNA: TGTGCCAGCAGCCCAGGAGGAGGCGTTGAGACCCAGTACTTC. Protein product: CASSPGGGVETQYF.

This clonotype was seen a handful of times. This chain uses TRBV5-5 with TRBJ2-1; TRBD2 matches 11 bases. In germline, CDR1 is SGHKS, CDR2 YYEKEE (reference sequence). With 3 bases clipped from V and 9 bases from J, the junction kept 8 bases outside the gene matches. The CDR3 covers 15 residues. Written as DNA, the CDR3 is TGTGCCAGCAGCTATAGCGGGGGGGCTGTTGGTGAGCAGTTCTTC. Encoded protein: CASSYSGGAVGEQFF.

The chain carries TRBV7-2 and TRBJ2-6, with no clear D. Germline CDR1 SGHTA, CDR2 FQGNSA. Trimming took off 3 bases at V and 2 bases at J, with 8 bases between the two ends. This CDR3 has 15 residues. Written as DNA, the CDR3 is TGTGCCAGCAGCTTGGAAGAAACTGGGGCCAACGTCCTGACTTTC. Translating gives CASSLEETGANVLTF.

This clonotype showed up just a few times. In nucleotides, the CDR3 is TGTGCCACCAGCAGAGACGGGTTTAGCGGGGAGGGGACAGATACGCAGTATTTT. As protein: CATSRDGFSGEGTDTQYF. The chain joins TRBV15 to TRBJ2-3; 8 bases agree with TRBD2. The CDR3 totals 18 residues. Germline V gene sequence: CDR1 LNHNV, CDR2 YYDKDF (reference sequence). With V trimmed by 0 bases and J by 3 bases, 11 bases remained unmatched.

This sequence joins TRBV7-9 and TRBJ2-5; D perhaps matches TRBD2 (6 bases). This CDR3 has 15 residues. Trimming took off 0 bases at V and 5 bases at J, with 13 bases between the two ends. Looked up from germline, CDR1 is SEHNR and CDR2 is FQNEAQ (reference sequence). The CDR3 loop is CASSLARGSDETQYF. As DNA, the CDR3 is TGTGCCAGCAGCTTAGCCCGGGGGTCCGATGAGACCCAGTACTTC.

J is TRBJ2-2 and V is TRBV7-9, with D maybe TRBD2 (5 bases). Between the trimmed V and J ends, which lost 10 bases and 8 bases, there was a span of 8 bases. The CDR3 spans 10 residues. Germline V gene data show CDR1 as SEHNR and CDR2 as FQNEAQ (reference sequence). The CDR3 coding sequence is TGTGCCACCTCGGGAGGGGAGCTGTTTTTT. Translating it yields CATSGGELFF.

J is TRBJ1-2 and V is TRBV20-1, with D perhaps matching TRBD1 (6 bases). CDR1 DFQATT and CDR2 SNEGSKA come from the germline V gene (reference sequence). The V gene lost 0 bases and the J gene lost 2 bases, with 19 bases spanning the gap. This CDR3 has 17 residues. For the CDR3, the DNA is TGCAGTGCTAGAGATCTAGGACTGACAGGCATAAACTATGGCTACACCTTC. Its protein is CSARDLGLTGINYGYTF.

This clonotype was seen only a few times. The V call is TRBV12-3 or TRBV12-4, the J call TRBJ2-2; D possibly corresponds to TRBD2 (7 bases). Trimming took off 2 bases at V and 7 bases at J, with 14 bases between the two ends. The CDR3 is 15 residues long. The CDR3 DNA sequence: TGTGCCAGCAGTTTAAGTGGGGGGGCTGGCGGGGAGCTGTTTTTT. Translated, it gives CASSLSGGAGGELFF.

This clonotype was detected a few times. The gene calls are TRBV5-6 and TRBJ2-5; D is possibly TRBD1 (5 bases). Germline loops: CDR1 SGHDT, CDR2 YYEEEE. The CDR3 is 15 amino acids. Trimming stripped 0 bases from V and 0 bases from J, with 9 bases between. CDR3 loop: CASSLDGADQETQYF. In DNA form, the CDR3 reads TGTGCCAGCAGCTTGGATGGGGCAGACCAAGAGACCCAGTACTTC.

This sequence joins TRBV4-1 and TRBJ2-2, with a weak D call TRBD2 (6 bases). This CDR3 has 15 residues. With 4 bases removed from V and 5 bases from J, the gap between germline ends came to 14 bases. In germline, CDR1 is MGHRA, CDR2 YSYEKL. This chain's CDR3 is CASSPPGVGTGELFF. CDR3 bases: TGCGCCAGCAGCCCACCGGGGGTGGGTACCGGGGAGCTGTTTTTT.

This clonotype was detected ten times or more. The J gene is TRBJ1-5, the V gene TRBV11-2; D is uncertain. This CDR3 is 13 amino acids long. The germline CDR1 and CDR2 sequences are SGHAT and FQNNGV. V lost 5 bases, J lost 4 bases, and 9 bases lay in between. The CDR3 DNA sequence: TGTGCCAGCAGCCCCAGCCTGAATCAGCCCCAGCATTTT. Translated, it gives CASSPSLNQPQHF.

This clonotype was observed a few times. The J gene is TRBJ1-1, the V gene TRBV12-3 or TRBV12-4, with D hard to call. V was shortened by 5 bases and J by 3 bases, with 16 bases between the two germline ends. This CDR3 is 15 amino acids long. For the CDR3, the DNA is TGTGCCAGCAGTATCCCTGAGTTGACTCACACTGAAGCTTTCTTT. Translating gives CASSIPELTHTEAFF.

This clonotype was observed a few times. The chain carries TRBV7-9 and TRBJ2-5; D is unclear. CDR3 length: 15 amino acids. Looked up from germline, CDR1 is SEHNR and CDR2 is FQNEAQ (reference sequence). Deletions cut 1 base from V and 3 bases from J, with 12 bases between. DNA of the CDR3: TGTGCCAGCAGCTTAGGCATGGGAAAGGAAGAGACCCAGTACTTC. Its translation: CASSLGMGKEETQYF.

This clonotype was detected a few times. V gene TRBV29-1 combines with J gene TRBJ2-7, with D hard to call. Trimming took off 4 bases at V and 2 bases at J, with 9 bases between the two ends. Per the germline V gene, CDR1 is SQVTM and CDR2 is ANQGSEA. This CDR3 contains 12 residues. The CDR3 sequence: CSVVSVTYEQYF. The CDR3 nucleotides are TGCAGCGTTGTGTCCGTTACCTACGAGCAGTACTTC.

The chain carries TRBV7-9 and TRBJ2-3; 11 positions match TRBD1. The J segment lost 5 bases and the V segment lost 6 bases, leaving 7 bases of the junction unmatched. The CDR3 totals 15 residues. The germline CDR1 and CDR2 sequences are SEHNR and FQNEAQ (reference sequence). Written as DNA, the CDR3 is TGTGCCAGCAGTAACGGACAGGGGGCTGGAGATACGCAGTATTTT. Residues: CASSNGQGAGDTQYF.

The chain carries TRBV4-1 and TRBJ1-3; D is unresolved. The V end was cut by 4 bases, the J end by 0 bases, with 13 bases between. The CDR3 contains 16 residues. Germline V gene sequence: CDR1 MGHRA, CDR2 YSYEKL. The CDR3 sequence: CASSPGRSSSGNTIYF. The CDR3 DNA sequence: TGCGCCAGCAGCCCGGGCAGATCTAGCTCTGGAAACACCATATATTTT.

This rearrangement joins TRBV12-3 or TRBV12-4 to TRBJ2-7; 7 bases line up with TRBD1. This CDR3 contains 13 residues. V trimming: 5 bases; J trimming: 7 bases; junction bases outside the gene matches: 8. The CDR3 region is CASSPSGGGEQYF. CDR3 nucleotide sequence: TGTGCCAGCAGTCCGTCAGGGGGTGGAGAGCAGTACTTC.

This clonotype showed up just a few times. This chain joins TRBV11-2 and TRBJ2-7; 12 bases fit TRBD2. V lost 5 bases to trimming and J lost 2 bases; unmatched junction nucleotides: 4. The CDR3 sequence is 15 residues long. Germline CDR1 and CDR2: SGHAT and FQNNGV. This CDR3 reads CASSRGTSGPYEQYF. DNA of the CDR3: TGTGCCAGCAGCCGCGGGACTAGCGGGCCCTACGAGCAGTACTTC.

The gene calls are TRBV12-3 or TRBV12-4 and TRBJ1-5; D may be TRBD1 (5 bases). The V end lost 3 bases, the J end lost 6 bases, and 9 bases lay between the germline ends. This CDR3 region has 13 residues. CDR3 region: CASSFAGFQPQHF. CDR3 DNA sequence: TGTGCCAGCAGTTTTGCAGGGTTTCAGCCCCAGCATTTT.

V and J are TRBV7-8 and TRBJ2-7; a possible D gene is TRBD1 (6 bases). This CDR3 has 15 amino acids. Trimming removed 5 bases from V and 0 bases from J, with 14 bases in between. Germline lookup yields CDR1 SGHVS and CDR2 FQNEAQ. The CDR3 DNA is TGTGCCAGCAGCCCCACAGGGCGCTCCTCCTACGAGCAGTACTTC. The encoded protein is CASSPTGRSSYEQYF.

The CDR3 loop reads CSTQGQGSSYEQYF. DNA of the CDR3: TGCAGCACTCAAGGACAGGGGAGCTCCTACGAGCAGTACTTC. V and J are TRBV29-1 and TRBJ2-7; TRBD1 matches at 9 bases. The trim removed 8 bases at V and 0 bases at J, leaving 8 bases unmatched. The CDR3 contains 14 residues. Germline lookup yields CDR1 SQVTM and CDR2 ANQGSEA.

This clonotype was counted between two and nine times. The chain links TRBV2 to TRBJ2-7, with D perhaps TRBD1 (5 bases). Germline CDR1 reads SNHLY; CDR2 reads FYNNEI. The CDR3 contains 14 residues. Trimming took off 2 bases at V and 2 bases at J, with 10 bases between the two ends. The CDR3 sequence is CASSERGYTYEQYF. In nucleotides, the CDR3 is TGTGCCAGCAGTGAAAGGGGCTATACCTACGAGCAGTACTTC. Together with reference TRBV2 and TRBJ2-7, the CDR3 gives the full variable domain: EPEVTQTPSHQVTQMGQEVILRCVPISNHLYFYWYRQILGQKVEFLVSFYNNEISEKSEIFDDQFSVERPDGSNFTLKIRSTKLEDSAMYFCASSERGYTYEQYFGPGTRLTVT.

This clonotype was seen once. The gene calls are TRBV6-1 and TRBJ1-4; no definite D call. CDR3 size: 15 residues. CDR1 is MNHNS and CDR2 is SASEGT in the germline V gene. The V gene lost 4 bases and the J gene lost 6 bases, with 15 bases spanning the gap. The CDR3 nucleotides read TGTGCCAGCAGTGCCCAAGGAGTATTGGATGAAAAACTGTTTTTT. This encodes CASSAQGVLDEKLFF.

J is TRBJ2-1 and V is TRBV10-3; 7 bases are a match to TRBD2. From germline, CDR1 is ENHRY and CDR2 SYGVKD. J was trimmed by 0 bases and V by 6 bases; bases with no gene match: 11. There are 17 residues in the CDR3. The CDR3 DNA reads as TGTGCCATCAGGGGAGTACTTCGCGGGGGCTCCTACAATGAGCAGTTCTTC. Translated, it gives CAIRGVLRGGSYNEQFF.